Listed below are T cell receptor beta chains from one sample, sequenced in a study of Graves' ophthalmopathy and Graves' hyperthyroidism. TCRdb processed the multiplex PCR reads anew with MiXCR; each CDR3 protein has one entry. This table holds fewer than 650,000 distinct CDR3 sequences, 20% to 25% found once. Sample: peripheral blood. These receptor sequences come from a woman younger than 30 with stable Graves' hyperthyroidism. Some clones in this sample may be carry-over from other donors' samples. The conserved cysteine and the conserved F or W are not part of the CDR3 here. Fields, in order: D gene, V gene, CDR3 protein. The D gene is left open where the match is weak.

D: -; V: TRBV6-4; CDR3: ASSDLRTPNTEAF
D: -; V: TRBV2; CDR3: ASRSQAIETQY
D: -; V: TRBV30; CDR3: AWSVIRQTYKQY
D: TRBD1; V: TRBV11-2; CDR3: ASSSPGTGDYEQY
D: -; V: TRBV11-2; CDR3: ASSLHPTDTYEQY
D: -; V: TRBV6-2/TRBV6-3; CDR3: ASSDMVHSNHYGYT
D: -; V: TRBV4-1; CDR3: ASSQAQIRASNSGANVLT
D: TRBD1; V: TRBV7-2; CDR3: ASSSDRGNYGYT
D: TRBD2; V: TRBV6-5; CDR3: ASSYSTSGGPYEQY
D: -; V: TRBV12-3/TRBV12-4; CDR3: ASRGDGLTGELF
D: -; V: TRBV7-8; CDR3: ASSFAGATYEQY
D: TRBD2; V: TRBV19; CDR3: ASTSSPGGAETQY
D: -; V: TRBV6-1; CDR3: ASRGGDGADYGYT
D: TRBD1; V: TRBV10-3; CDR3: AIISDRANTEAF
D: TRBD1; V: TRBV2; CDR3: ASRPRDRGYTIY
D: -; V: TRBV12-3/TRBV12-4; CDR3: ASSPGSAIYT
D: TRBD1; V: TRBV7-9; CDR3: ASSPGGGRNQPQH
D: -; V: TRBV6-5; CDR3: ASSYDGTTYGYT
D: -; V: TRBV6-1; CDR3: ASSQDGGTRGPGYT
D: -; V: TRBV18; CDR3: ASSPFGQNNSPLH
D: -; V: TRBV20-1; CDR3: SASGQGRGYEQY
D: -; V: TRBV6-5; CDR3: ASSSPSDGPGNTIY
D: -; V: TRBV6-1; CDR3: ASSEATGPHPEGQY
D: -; V: TRBV6-1; CDR3: ASSEGDGGELF
D: -; V: TRBV4-1; CDR3: ASSQVGSIGTSNTGELF
D: TRBD1; V: TRBV5-6; CDR3: ASSLRQGFIGAYEQY
D: TRBD1; V: TRBV13; CDR3: ASSLGWGQGVHEQY
D: -; V: TRBV20-1; CDR3: SARDRETGQY
D: -; V: TRBV27; CDR3: ATGGGKAEAF
D: -; V: TRBV12-3/TRBV12-4; CDR3: ASSLAQNSLQPYEQY
D: -; V: TRBV10-3; CDR3: AIRGAGGPQETQY
D: -; V: TRBV7-2; CDR3: ASSPEGFNSPLH
D: TRBD2; V: TRBV11-2; CDR3: ASSRRTSGRAAETQY
D: -; V: TRBV10-3; CDR3: AITEGYGSPLH
D: TRBD1; V: TRBV11-1; CDR3: ASSSKRQGYFSNQPQH
D: -; V: TRBV2; CDR3: ASSEGQVSNQPQH
D: TRBD1; V: TRBV11-2; CDR3: ASSLEPGGFNTEAF
D: -; V: TRBV20-1; CDR3: SALPGPNQPQH
D: -; V: TRBV7-9; CDR3: ASSLWGSHEQY
D: -; V: TRBV27; CDR3: ASSFIAEQETQY
D: TRBD1; V: TRBV4-1; CDR3: ASSQARTGGLETQY
D: TRBD2; V: TRBV6-2/TRBV6-3; CDR3: ASRRLATEPGTQY
D: -; V: TRBV4-1; CDR3: ASSQADIEVYGYT
D: -; V: TRBV20-1; CDR3: SAVLGAEAF
D: -; V: TRBV6-5; CDR3: ASSFTGSGEQY
D: TRBD1; V: TRBV28; CDR3: ASSSDRGMNTEAF
D: TRBD2; V: TRBV12-3/TRBV12-4; CDR3: ASSPSGLGTQY
D: -; V: TRBV12-3/TRBV12-4; CDR3: ASSLAYQINSNQPQH
D: TRBD1; V: TRBV12-3/TRBV12-4; CDR3: ASSLAQGGAATEAF
D: -; V: TRBV12-3/TRBV12-4; CDR3: ASSFVQDLAPLH
D: TRBD1; V: TRBV5-1; CDR3: ASSLVDRAIEAF
D: -; V: TRBV29-1; CDR3: SVKPGTSHFMQY
D: -; V: TRBV24-1; CDR3: ATSDRDSEAF
D: -; V: TRBV20-1; CDR3: SAAGDLGGYT
D: -; V: TRBV12-3/TRBV12-4; CDR3: ASSLTMTPGAEAF
D: TRBD1; V: TRBV4-1; CDR3: ASSPRQGWNTGELF
D: -; V: TRBV30; CDR3: AWSSLTGTYT
D: TRBD1; V: TRBV18; CDR3: ASSPPSGQGSYEQY
D: -; V: TRBV28; CDR3: ASSSGRSYEQY